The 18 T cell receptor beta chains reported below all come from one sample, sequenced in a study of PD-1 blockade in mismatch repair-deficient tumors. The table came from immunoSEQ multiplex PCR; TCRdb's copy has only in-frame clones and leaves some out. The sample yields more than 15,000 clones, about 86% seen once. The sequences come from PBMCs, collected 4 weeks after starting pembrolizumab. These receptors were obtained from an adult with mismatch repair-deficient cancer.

The CDR3 is CSVGRGMEEKLFF. DNA of the CDR3: TGCAGCGTTGGGCGAGGAATGGAGGAAAAACTGTTTTTT. V and J are TRBV29-1 and TRBJ1-4, with D uncertain. V was shortened by 4 bases and J by 8 bases, with 14 bases between the two germline ends. This CDR3 is 13 amino acids long. Per germline, CDR1 SQVTM and CDR2 ANQGSEA.

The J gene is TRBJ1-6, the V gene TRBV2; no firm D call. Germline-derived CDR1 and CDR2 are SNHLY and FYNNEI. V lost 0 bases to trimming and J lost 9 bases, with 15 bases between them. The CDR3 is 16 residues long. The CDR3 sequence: CASSEARGNSGSPLHF. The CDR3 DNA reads TGTGCCAGCAGTGAAGCGCGGGGAAATTCGGGTTCACCCCTCCACTTT.

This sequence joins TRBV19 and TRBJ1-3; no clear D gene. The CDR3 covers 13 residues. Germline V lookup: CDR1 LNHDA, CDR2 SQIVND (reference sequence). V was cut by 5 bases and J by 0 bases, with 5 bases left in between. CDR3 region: CASSQYSGNTIYF. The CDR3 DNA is TGTGCCAGTAGTCAGTACTCTGGAAACACCATATATTTT. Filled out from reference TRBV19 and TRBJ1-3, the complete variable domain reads DGGITQSPKYLFRKEGQNVTLSCEQNLNHDAMYWYRQDPGQGLRLIYYSQIVNDFQKGDIAEGYSVSREKKESFPLTVTSAQKNPTAFYLCASSQYSGNTIYFGEGSWLTVV.

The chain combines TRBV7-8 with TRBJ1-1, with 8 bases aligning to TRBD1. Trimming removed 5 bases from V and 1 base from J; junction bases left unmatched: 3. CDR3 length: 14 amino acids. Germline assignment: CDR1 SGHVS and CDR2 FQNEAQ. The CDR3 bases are TGTGCCAGCAGCCACGGACAGGGGAACACTGAAGCTTTCTTT. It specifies CASSHGQGNTEAFF.

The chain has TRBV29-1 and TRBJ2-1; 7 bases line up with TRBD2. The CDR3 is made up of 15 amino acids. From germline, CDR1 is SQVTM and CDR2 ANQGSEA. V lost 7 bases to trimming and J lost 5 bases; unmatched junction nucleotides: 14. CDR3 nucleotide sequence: TGCAGCGGATCCCTTGGGCTAGCGGCAAACAATGAGCAGTTCTTC. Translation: CSGSLGLAANNEQFF.

CDR3 in amino acids: CASSREYRGRGYGYTF. CDR3 coding DNA: TGTGCCAGCAGCCGTGAATACAGGGGACGGGGCTATGGCTACACCTTC. The chain recombines TRBV27 with TRBJ1-2; 7 bases agree with TRBD1. There are 16 residues in the CDR3. Germline values: CDR1 MNHEY, CDR2 SMNVEV (reference sequence). The ends lost 6 bases at V and 4 bases at J; junction bases unmatched: 14.

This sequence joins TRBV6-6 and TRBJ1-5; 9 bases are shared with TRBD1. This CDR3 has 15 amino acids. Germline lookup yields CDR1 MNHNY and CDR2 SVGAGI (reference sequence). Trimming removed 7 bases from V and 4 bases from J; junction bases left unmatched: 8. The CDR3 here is CASKPTGTGNQPQHF. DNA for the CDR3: TGTGCCAGCAAGCCCACCGGGACAGGGAATCAGCCCCAGCATTTT.

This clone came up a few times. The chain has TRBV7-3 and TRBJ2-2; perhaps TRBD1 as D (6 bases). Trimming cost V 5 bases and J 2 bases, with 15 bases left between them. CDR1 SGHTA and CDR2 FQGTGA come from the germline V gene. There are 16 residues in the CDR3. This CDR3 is CASSPRGTLNTGELFF. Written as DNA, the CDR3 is TGTGCCAGCAGCCCAAGGGGGACACTTAACACCGGGGAGCTGTTTTTT. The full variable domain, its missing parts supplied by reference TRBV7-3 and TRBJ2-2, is GAGVSQTPSNKVTEKGKYVELRCDPISGHTALYWYRQSLGQGPEFLIYFQGTGAADDSGLPNDRFFAVRPEGSVSTLKIQRTERGDSAVYLCASSPRGTLNTGELFFGEGSRLTVL.

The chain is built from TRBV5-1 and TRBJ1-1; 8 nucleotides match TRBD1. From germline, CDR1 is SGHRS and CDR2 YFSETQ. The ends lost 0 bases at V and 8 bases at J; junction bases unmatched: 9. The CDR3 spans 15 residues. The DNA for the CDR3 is TGCGCCAGCAGCTTGGCCGAGGGCAGGGGGCGCGAAGCTTTCTTT. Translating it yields CASSLAEGRGREAFF.

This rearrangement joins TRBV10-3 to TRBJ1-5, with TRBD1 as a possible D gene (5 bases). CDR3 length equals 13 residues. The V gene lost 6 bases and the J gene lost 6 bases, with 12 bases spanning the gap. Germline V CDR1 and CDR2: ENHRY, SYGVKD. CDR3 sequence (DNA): TGTGCCATCAGGTCGGGGGAGGCTCAGCCCCAGCATTTT. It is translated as CAIRSGEAQPQHF.

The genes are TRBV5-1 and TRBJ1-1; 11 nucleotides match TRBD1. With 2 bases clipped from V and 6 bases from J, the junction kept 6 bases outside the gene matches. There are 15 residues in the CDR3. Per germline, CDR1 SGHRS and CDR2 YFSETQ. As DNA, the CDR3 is TGCGCCAGCAGCTTCCGGGACAGGGGGGGATCTGAAGCTTTCTTT. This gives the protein CASSFRDRGGSEAFF.

The CDR3: CAISEWGRGNTIYF. The CDR3, as DNA: TGTGCCATCAGTGAATGGGGCAGGGGGAACACCATATATTTT. The chain uses TRBV10-3 and TRBJ1-3; TRBD1 aligns across 7 bases. Trimming at V came to 3 bases and at J to 7 bases, leaving 6 bases not matched to a gene. CDR1 and CDR2 from the germline V gene are ENHRY and SYGVKD. CDR3 length: 14 amino acids.

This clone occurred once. The DNA of the CDR3 is TGCAGCGTTGAAACCCAGGGTAGTATGAACACTGAAGCTTTCTTT. Amino acids: CSVETQGSMNTEAFF. This rearrangement joins TRBV29-1 to TRBJ1-1, with D tentatively TRBD1 (5 bases). CDR3 size: 15 residues. V lost 2 bases to trimming and J lost 0 bases, with 13 bases between them. Germline V gives CDR1 SQVTM, CDR2 ANQGSEA.

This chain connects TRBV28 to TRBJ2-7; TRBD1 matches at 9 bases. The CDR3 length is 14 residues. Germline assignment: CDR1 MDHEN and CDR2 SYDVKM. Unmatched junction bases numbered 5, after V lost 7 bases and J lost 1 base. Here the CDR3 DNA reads TGTGCCAGCACCAGGGACAGGGTTTCCTACGAGCAGTACTTC. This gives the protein CASTRDRVSYEQYF.

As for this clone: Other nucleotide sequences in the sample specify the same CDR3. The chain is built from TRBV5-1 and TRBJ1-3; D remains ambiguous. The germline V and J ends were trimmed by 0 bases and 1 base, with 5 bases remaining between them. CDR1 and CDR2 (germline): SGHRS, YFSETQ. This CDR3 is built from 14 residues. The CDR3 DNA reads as TGCGCCAGCAGCTTGGACAGTTCTGGAAACACCATATATTTT. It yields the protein CASSLDSSGNTIYF.

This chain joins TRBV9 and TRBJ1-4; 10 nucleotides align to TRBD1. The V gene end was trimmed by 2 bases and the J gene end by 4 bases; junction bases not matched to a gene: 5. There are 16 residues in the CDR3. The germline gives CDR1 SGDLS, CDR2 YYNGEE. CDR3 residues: CASSVRQGAYNEKLFF. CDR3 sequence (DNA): TGTGCCAGCAGCGTGAGACAGGGGGCCTATAATGAAAAACTGTTTTTT.

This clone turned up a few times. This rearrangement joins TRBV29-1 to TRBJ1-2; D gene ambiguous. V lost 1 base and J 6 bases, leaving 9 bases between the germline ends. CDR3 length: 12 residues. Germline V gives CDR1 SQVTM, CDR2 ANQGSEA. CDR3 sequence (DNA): TGCAGCGTTGAAGGTGGGAGCCATGGCTACACCTTC. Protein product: CSVEGGSHGYTF.

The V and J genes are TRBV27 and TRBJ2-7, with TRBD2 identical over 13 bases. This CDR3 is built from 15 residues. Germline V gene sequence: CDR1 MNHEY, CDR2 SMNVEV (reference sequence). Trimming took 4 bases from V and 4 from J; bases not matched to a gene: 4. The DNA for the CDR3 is TGTGCCAGCAGTTCCCCGACTAGCGGGAGGTACGAGCAGTACTTC. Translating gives CASSSPTSGRYEQYF.